Sequencing of this T cell receptor (beta chain) was carried out in a study of radiation and T cells in renal cell carcinoma. About the research overall: Nephrectomy followed 15 Gy stereotactic body radiation by 4 weeks.

Germline V CDR1 and CDR2: SGDLS, YYNGEE. This CDR3 comprises 21 residues. Trimming cost V 3 bases and J 1 base; bases outside gene matches: 22. With regard to this clone: No antigen is known for it.

Regarding time point: blood 2 weeks post-SBRT. Treatment: 15 Gy SBRT to primary tumor, nephrectomy 4 weeks later. Clear cell pathology was present in this patient's renal cell carcinoma. General study findings and limits: From baseline, blood top tumor clonotypes peaked at 2 weeks post-radiation.

Data came from immunoSEQ multiplex PCR; TCRdb stores just in-frame clones and leaves some out. This table holds roughly 120,000 clones, 81% found once. The sequence derives from a woman aged 60-70 years with renal cell carcinoma. The rearrangement links TRBV9 to TRBJ2-1; 7 bases are a match to TRBD2. This material consisted of blood, taken from a patient whose treatment included radiotherapy and nephrectomy. The CDR3 spells CASSAPSDGGTTPASYNEQFF. CDR3 nucleotide sequence: TGTGCCAGCAGCGCCCCGTCAGACGGGGGGACGACCCCGGCGTCCTACAATGAGCAGTTCTTC.